This T cell receptor (beta chain) was identified during a study of HIV-infected patients and healthy controls (dated by TCRdb to the mid-2010s). Libraries were prepared through 5' RACE. Instrument on record: Illumina MiSeq. The public sequencing data were trimmed at Q25 with fastp and processed into clonotypes with MiXCR by TCRdb, which kept only in-frame beta chains. Rows are combined by CDR3 protein, so each entry shows the most common genes and DNA. The sample records around 67,000 distinct CDR3 sequences, about 17% of which are singletons. The ten largest clones add up to approximately 6% of the sample. Points on this clonotype: Its antigen specificity is not known. Per-base quality was not reported, and no clone a single base away is much larger than it.

Material for sequencing was CD4+ T cells from blood. The sequence derives from a human donor in good health.

The sequenced DNA is TGTGCCAGCAGCTTAGTGGGCGTTGAGCAGTTCTTC. This translates into CASSLVGVEQFF. The chain couples TRBV7-2 to TRBJ2-1; the D segment cannot be called with confidence. Measured from the cysteine to the phenylalanine, the CDR3 is 12 residues long. The DNA shown is the 36-base CDR3, in frame from base 1. Trimming takes 1 base from V and 9 bases from J, and the germline ends sit 7 bases apart. For CDR1 and CDR2, the germline V gene lists SGHTA and FQGNSA.